The present entry profiles one T cell receptor (beta chain) with its context. The sample originates from a study of control samples from healthy donors and cancer patients. The CDR3 extends over 12 amino acids. From germline, CDR1 is SEHNR and CDR2 FQNEAQ (reference sequence). The ends were cut back, 4 bases at V and 11 bases at J, with 14 bases in the middle. Only in-frame clones appear in the TCRdb table, and some are missing; sequencing was by immunoSEQ multiplex PCR. The profile covers approximately 81,000 clones, with over 90% appearing a single time and around 4.5% taken by the ten largest. The TCR comes from a woman under 30 in good health. The rearrangement uses TRBV7-9 and TRBJ1-1; D is unclear. The sample was blood. CDR3 in DNA: TGTGCCAGCAGCTCGATCCCAAAAGGGGCTTTCTTT. Translating gives CASSSIPKGAFF. Based on the CDR3 plus reference TRBV7-9 and TRBJ1-1, the full variable domain is DTGVSQNPRHKITKRGQNVTFRCDPISEHNRLYWYRQTLGQGPEFLTYFQNEAQLEKSRLLSDRFSAERPKGSFSTLEIQRTEQGDSAMYLCASSSIPKGAFFGQGTRLTVV.